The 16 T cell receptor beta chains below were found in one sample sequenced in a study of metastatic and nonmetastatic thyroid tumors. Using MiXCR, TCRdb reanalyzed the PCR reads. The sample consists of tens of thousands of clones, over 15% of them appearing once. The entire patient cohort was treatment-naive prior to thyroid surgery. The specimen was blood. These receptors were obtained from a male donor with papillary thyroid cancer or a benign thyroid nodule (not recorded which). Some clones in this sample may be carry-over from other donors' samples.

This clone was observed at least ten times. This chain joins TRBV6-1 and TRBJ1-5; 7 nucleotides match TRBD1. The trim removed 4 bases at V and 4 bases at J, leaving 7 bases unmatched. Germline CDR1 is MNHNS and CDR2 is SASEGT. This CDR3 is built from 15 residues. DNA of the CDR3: TGTGCCAGCAGTGGGTGGACAGGAATTAATCAGCCCCAGCATTTT. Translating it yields CASSGWTGINQPQHF.

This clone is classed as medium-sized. The CDR3 spells CASSGDRGLVYTF. The CDR3 nucleotides read TGTGCCAGCAGTGGGGACAGGGGGCTCGTGTACACCTTC. J is TRBJ1-2 and V is TRBV27, with 12 bases aligning to TRBD1. This CDR3 is 13 amino acids long. In germline, CDR1 is MNHEY, CDR2 SMNVEV (reference sequence). Trimming took 5 bases from V and 11 from J; bases not matched to a gene: 6.

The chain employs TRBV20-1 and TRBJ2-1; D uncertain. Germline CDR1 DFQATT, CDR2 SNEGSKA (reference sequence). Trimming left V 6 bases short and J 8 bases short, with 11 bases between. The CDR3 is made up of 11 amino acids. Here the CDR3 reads CSANDVDEQFF. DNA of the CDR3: TGCAGTGCAAACGATGTTGATGAGCAGTTCTTC.

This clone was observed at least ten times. In DNA, the CDR3 is TGCGCCAGCAGCTTGGAGGCAGGGGGCGCATATTCACCCCTCCACTTT. Protein sequence: CASSLEAGGAYSPLHF. The chain joins TRBV5-1 to TRBJ1-6; 8 bases map to TRBD1. The germline CDR1 and CDR2 sequences are SGHRS and YFSETQ. V was clipped by 0 bases and J by 8 bases; unmatched bases: 7. This CDR3 has 16 amino acids.

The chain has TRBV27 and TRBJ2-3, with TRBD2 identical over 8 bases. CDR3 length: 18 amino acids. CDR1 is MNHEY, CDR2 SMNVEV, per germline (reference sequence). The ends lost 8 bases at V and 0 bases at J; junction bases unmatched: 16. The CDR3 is CASPAVSETSESTDTQYF. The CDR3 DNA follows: TGTGCCAGCCCCGCGGTATCCGAGACTAGCGAGAGCACAGATACGCAGTATTTT.

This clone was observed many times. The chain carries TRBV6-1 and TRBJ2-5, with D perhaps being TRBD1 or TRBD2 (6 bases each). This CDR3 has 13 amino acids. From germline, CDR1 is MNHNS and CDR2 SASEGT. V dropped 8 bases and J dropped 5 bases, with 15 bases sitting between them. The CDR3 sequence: CASVEGGRETQYF. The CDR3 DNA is TGTGCCAGCGTAGAGGGGGGCCGGGAGACCCAGTACTTC.

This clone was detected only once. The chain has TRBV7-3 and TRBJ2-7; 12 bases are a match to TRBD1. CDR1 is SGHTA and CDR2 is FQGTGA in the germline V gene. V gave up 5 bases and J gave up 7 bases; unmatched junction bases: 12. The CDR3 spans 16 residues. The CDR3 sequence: CASSLLGGTGGLEQYF. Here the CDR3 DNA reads TGTGCCAGCAGCCTACTCGGAGGGACAGGGGGCCTAGAGCAGTACTTC. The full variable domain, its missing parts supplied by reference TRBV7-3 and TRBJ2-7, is GAGVSQTPSNKVTEKGKYVELRCDPISGHTALYWYRQSLGQGPEFLIYFQGTGAADDSGLPNDRFFAVRPEGSVSTLKIQRTERGDSAVYLCASSLLGGTGGLEQYFGPGTRLTVT.

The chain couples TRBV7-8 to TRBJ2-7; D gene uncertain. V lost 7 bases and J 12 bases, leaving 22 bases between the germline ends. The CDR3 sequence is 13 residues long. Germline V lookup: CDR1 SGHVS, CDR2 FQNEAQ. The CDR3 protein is CASIPNYLGDWYF. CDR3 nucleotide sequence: TGTGCCAGCATCCCGAACTACTTGGGTGATTGGTACTTC.

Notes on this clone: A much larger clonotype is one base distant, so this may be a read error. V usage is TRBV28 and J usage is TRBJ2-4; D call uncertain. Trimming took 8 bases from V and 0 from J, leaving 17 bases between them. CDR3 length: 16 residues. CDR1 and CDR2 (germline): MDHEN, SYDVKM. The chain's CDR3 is CASGSFATEAKNIQYF. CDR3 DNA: TGTGCCAGCGGTTCCTTTGCCACGGAAGCCAAAAACATTCAGTACTTC. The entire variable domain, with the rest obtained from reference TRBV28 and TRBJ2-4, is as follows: DVKVTQSSRYLVKRTGEKVFLECVQDMDHENMFWYRQDPGLGLRLIYFSYDVKMKEKGDIPEGYSVSREKKERFSLILESASTNQTSMYLCASGSFATEAKNIQYFGAGTRLSVL.

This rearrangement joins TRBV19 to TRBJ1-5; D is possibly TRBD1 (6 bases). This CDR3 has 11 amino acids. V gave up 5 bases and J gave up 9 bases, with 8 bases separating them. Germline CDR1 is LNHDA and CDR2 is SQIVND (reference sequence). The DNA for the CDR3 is TGTGCCAGTAGTCTAGGGGGGCCCCAGCATTTT. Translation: CASSLGGPQHF.

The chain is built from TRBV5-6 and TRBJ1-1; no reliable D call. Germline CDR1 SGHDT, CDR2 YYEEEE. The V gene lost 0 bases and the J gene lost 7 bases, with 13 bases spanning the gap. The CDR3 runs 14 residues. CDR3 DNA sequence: TGTGCCAGCAGCTTGGAGCTCGGTGCGGGTGAAGCTTTCTTT. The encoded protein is CASSLELGAGEAFF.

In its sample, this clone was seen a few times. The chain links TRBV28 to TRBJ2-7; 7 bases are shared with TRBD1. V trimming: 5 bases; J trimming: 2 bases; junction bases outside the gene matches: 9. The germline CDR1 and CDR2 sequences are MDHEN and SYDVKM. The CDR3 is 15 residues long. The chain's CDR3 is CASSLPGQCAYEQYF. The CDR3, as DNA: TGTGCCAGCAGTCTACCGGGACAGTGCGCCTACGAGCAGTACTTC. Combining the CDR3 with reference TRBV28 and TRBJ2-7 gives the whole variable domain DVKVTQSSRYLVKRTGEKVFLECVQDMDHENMFWYRQDPGLGLRLIYFSYDVKMKEKGDIPEGYSVSREKKERFSLILESASTNQTSMYLCASSLPGQCAYEQYFGPGTRLTVT.

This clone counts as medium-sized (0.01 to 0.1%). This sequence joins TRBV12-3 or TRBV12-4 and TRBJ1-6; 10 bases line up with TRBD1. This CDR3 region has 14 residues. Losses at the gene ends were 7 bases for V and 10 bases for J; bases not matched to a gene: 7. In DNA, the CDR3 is TGTGCCAGCACCCTGACAGGGGGCGGATCACCCCTCCACTTT. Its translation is CASTLTGGGSPLHF.

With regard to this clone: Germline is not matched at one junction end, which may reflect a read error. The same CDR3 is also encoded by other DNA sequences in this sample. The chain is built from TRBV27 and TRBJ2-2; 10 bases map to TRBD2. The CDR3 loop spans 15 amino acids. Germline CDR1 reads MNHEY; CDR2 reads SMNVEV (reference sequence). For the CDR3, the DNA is TGTGCCAGCAGTCTCGGGACTAGCGCCCTCCTGGAGCTGTTCTTT. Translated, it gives CASSLGTSALLELFF.

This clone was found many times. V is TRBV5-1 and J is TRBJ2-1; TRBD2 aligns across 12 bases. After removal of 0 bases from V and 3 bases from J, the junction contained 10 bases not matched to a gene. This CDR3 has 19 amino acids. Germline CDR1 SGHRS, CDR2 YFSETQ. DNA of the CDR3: TGCGCCAGCAGCTTGGCCGGGCTAGCGGGGGGGCCGGGCTACAATGAGCAGTTCTTC. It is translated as CASSLAGLAGGPGYNEQFF.

CDR3 in DNA: TGTGCCAGCAGCCCCGGGACAGGGGTCAATCAGCCCCAGCATTTT. Its protein product is CASSPGTGVNQPQHF. The chain employs TRBV28 and TRBJ1-5; 10 nucleotides line up with TRBD1. V was clipped by 6 bases and J by 3 bases; unmatched bases: 5. CDR1 is MDHEN and CDR2 is SYDVKM in the germline V gene. The CDR3 is 15 residues long.